This T cell receptor beta chain was sequenced during a study of cytomegalovirus exposure and HLA in healthy donors. The PCR made use of 60 Vbeta and 13 Jbeta primers. Profiling relied on immunoSEQ multiplex PCR, and the TCRdb table lists in-frame clones only, not all of them. The sample consists of roughly 80,000 clones, roughly 81% of them appearing once. Trimming at V came to 0 bases and at J to 1 base, leaving 5 bases not matched to a gene. This CDR3 has 19 residues. Germline CDR1 and CDR2: SGHDN and FVKESK. The genes are TRBV14 and TRBJ2-1, with 14 bases lining up with TRBD2. Input material: PBMCs. The receptor comes from a young woman in good health and CMV-seronegative. As DNA, the CDR3 is TGTGCCAGCAGCCAAGATTGGACTAGCGGGAGGCAGTCCTACAATGAGCAGTTCTTC. This gives the protein CASSQDWTSGRQSYNEQFF.